The 24 T cell receptor beta chains listed next were all sequenced from one sample in a study of T cells in women clearing cervical HPV infection. Assay: immunoSEQ multiplex PCR; the TCRdb copy retains only in-frame clones and omits some. Listed are about 48,000 clones; under 2% falls within the top ten. Sequencing was carried out using blood buffy coat. The receptors were sampled from a woman between 18 and 70 years old with a cervical HPV16 infection that either progressed to CIN3+ or cleared (not recorded which).

As concerns this clone: The read falls 3 residues short of the CDR3 end, and the missing part is taken from the germline J gene. This rearrangement joins TRBV2 to TRBJ2-1; possible D gene TRBD2, 7 bases. Germline-derived CDR1 and CDR2 are SNHLY and FYNNEI. Trimming removed 6 bases from V and 7 bases from J, with 19 bases in between. The CDR3 length is 15 residues. CDR3 DNA (partial): TGTGCCAGCAGGAGGGGGAGGGCCGGAGAGAATGAG. It is translated as CASRRGRAGENE. The CDR3 in full is CASRRGRAGENEQFF. The complete variable domain, with remaining parts taken from reference TRBV2 and TRBJ2-1, reads EPEVTQTPSHQVTQMGQEVILRCVPISNHLYFYWYRQILGQKVEFLVSFYNNEISEKSEIFDDQFSVERPDGSNFTLKIRSTKLEDSAMYFCASRRGRAGENEQFFGPGTRLTVL.

Points on this clone: The read finishes 3 residues shy of the CDR3 end, and the germline J gene is used to complete it. The chain joins TRBV14 to TRBJ2-1; D unresolved. Germline CDR1 and CDR2: SGHDN and FVKESK. The CDR3 is 16 residues long. V gave up 1 base and J gave up 4 bases, with 14 bases separating them. CDR3 DNA, as far as it was read: TGTGCCAGCAGCCAAGGAACGAGGCTGAGGTACAATGAG. This encodes CASSQGTRLRYNE. The complete CDR3 sequence is CASSQGTRLRYNEQFF.

A note on this clone: The CDR3 end falls 3 residues outside the read, so it is completed with the germline J gene. The chain uses TRBV20-1 and TRBJ2-6, with D maybe TRBD1 (6 bases). From germline, CDR1 is DFQATT and CDR2 SNEGSKA (reference sequence). The CDR3 length is 16 residues. Trimming stripped 4 bases from V and 0 bases from J, with 13 bases between. CDR3 DNA (partial): TGCAGTGCTACCTCACAGGGAAACTCTGGGGCCAACGTC. Its protein is CSATSQGNSGANV. The CDR3 in full is CSATSQGNSGANVLTF.

Of note for this clone: The read falls 3 residues short of the CDR3 end, and the missing part is taken from the germline J gene. The chain couples TRBV20-1 to TRBJ2-1, with 10 bases matching TRBD2. This CDR3 contains 15 residues. From germline, CDR1 is DFQATT and CDR2 SNEGSKA (reference sequence). V gave up 2 bases and J gave up 7 bases; unmatched junction bases: 8. Partial CDR3 DNA: TGCAGTGCTAGACTCAGCGGGAGGGCCTGGAATGAG. It codes for CSARLSGRAWNE. The whole CDR3 protein is CSARLSGRAWNEQFF.

Concerning this clone itself: The missing CDR3 end, 3 residues past where the read stops, is filled in from the germline J gene. The chain employs TRBV30 and TRBJ2-7; a possible D gene is TRBD1 (5 bases). The germline V gene has CDR1 GTSNPN and CDR2 SVGIG (reference sequence). The CDR3 consists of 12 residues. Trimming removed 2 bases from V and 5 bases from J, with 10 bases in between. CDR3: CAWSWSGNEQYF. CDR3 bases read: TGTGCCTGGAGTTGGTCAGGGAACGAG.

For this clone: The CDR3 goes on 3 residues after the read ends, and that part is filled in from the germline J gene. The chain couples TRBV20-1 to TRBJ1-1, with 11 bases aligning to TRBD1. Germline values: CDR1 DFQATT, CDR2 SNEGSKA (reference sequence). The length of the CDR3 is 15 residues. After removal of 3 bases from V and 5 bases from J, the junction contained 8 bases not matched to a gene. CDR3 sequence: CSARGGGTGGTEAFF. The DNA read from the CDR3 is TGCAGTGCTAGGGGAGGGGGGACAGGGGGGACTGAA.

In the case of this clone: Read data end 3 residues before the CDR3 end; the end is taken from the germline J gene. The chain has TRBV19 and TRBJ1-5, with 8 bases that match TRBD1. The V and J ends lost 8 bases and 3 bases, in that order; junction bases with no gene match: 12. Germline CDR1 LNHDA, CDR2 SQIVND (reference sequence). CDR3 length: 16 amino acids. This CDR3 reads CASGLGQDRLNQPQHF. The sequenced CDR3 bases are TGTGCCAGTGGGTTGGGACAGGATCGTCTCAATCAGCCC. The whole variable domain, remainder taken from reference TRBV19 and TRBJ1-5, is DGGITQSPKYLFRKEGQNVTLSCEQNLNHDAMYWYRQDPGQGLRLIYYSQIVNDFQKGDIAEGYSVSREKKESFPLTVTSAQKNPTAFYLCASGLGQDRLNQPQHFGDGTRLSIL.

Partial CDR3 DNA: TGTGCCAGCAGCCCCAGATCCGGGACAGCGACCACAGATACG. This encodes CASSPRSGTATTDT. The whole CDR3 region reads CASSPRSGTATTDTQYF. The chain employs TRBV7-7 and TRBJ2-3; 7 bases fit TRBD1. The CDR3 end is not reached by the read, which stops 3 residues before it; the germline J gene fills it in. The germline gives CDR1 SSHAT, CDR2 FNYEAQ (reference sequence). This CDR3 is 17 amino acids long. With 5 bases clipped from V and 2 bases from J, the junction kept 13 bases outside the gene matches. The variable domain in full, completed from reference TRBV7-7 and TRBJ2-3, reads GAGVSQSPRYKVTKRGQDVTLRCDPISSHATLYWYQQALGQGPEFLTYFNYEAQPDKSGLPSDRFSAERPEGSISTLTIQRTEQRDSAMYRCASSPRSGTATTDTQYFGPGTRLTVL.

On this clone: The DNA ends 3 residues before the CDR3 does, and the rest of the CDR3 is filled in from the germline J gene. V usage is TRBV19 and J usage is TRBJ2-3; TRBD2 matches at 9 bases. Germline CDR1 and CDR2: LNHDA and SQIVND (reference sequence). The CDR3 has 16 amino acids. The V and J ends lost 3 bases and 2 bases, in that order; junction bases with no gene match: 6. CDR3 bases read: TGTGCCAGTAGTATTTTTAGCGGGGGTACCACAGATACG. Residues: CASSIFSGGTTDT. The CDR3 in its entirety is CASSIFSGGTTDTQYF.

Points on this clone: The CDR3 end falls 3 residues outside the read, so it is completed with the germline J gene. The gene calls are TRBV28 and TRBJ2-7; D is tentatively TRBD1 or TRBD2 (5 bases each). Trimming pared 8 bases from V and 0 bases from J, leaving 11 bases between. The CDR3 totals 13 residues. CDR1 is MDHEN, CDR2 SYDVKM, per germline. The sequenced part of the CDR3 DNA is TGTGCCAGCTTTGCAGGGAGCTCCTACGAG. It encodes CASFAGSSYE. The whole CDR3 protein is CASFAGSSYEQYF.

In the case of this clone: The sequenced fragment ends 3 residues before the CDR3 boundary, so the rest is inferred from the germline J gene. This sequence joins TRBV20-1 and TRBJ2-6, with 7 bases lining up with TRBD2. This CDR3 is 18 amino acids long. Germline CDR1 is DFQATT and CDR2 is SNEGSKA (reference sequence). The CDR3 bases that were read are TGCAGTGCTAGTTGGTTCGAGGAGAAGTTGGCAGGGAGGGATATC. It codes for CSASWFEEKLAGRDI. Given in full, the CDR3 is CSASWFEEKLAGRDILTF.

CDR3 region: CSVDLGLARYNEQFF. CDR3 bases read: TGCAGCGTTGATCTCGGACTAGCGAGGTACAATGAG. The chain carries TRBV29-1 and TRBJ2-1, with 9 bases aligning to TRBD2. Coverage ceases 3 residues before the CDR3 finishes, and the germline J gene fills in the end. CDR3 size: 15 residues. The V gene end was trimmed by 3 bases and the J gene end by 4 bases; junction bases not matched to a gene: 7. Per germline, CDR1 SQVTM and CDR2 ANQGSEA.

With regard to this clone: Read sequence stops 3 residues before the CDR3 end, and the germline J gene provides the missing end. V usage is TRBV7-3 and J usage is TRBJ2-3; D remains unclear. CDR1 is SGHTA, CDR2 FQGTGA, per germline. Deletions cut 0 bases from V and 2 bases from J, with 6 bases between. This CDR3 is 14 amino acids long. The part of the CDR3 DNA that was read is TGTGCCAGCAGCTTAACGCCTACCACAGATACG. Residues: CASSLTPTTDT. The entire CDR3 protein reads CASSLTPTTDTQYF.

Comment on this clone: The read ends 3 residues early relative to the CDR3; the germline J gene fills the gap. This rearrangement joins TRBV2 to TRBJ1-6; 11 bases line up with TRBD1. The CDR3 spans 16 residues. The germline V gene has CDR1 SNHLY and CDR2 FYNNEI. Unmatched junction bases numbered 10, after V lost 5 bases and J lost 10 bases. CDR3 protein: CASSSTRGTGGSPLHF. The sequenced part of the CDR3 DNA is TGTGCCAGCAGTTCGACTCGGGGGACAGGGGGATCACCC.

With regard to this clone: The read ends 3 residues shy of where the CDR3 ends; the end is completed using the germline J gene. This rearrangement joins TRBV18 to TRBJ2-7; the match to TRBD1 covers 11 bases. Germline V lookup: CDR1 KGHSH, CDR2 LQKENI. The junction had 3 bases not matched to a gene; V was cut back by 2 bases and J by 3 bases. The CDR3 totals 15 residues. The CDR3 loop is CASSPSGTGGYEQYF. The CDR3 bases that were read are TGTGCCAGCTCACCATCCGGGACAGGGGGCTACGAG.

Of note for this clone: The CDR3 end falls 3 residues outside the read, so it is completed with the germline J gene. This sequence joins TRBV5-1 and TRBJ2-7; TRBD2 matches 11 bases. The V segment lost 4 bases and the J segment 5 bases; nucleotides outside the gene matches: 8. CDR1 is SGHRS and CDR2 is YFSETQ in the germline V gene. The CDR3 spans 15 residues. CDR3: CASSRTTSGTNEQYF. The part of the CDR3 DNA that was read is TGCGCCAGCAGCCGAACGACTAGCGGGACCAACGAG.

Partial CDR3 DNA: TGTGCCAGCAGCCACGCCAGGACAGGGGCTAGAGATACG. Its translation: CASSHARTGARDT. The full CDR3 protein is CASSHARTGARDTQYF. The rearrangement uses TRBV7-3 and TRBJ2-3, with TRBD1 matching 9 bases. The missing CDR3 end, 3 residues past where the read stops, is filled in from the germline J gene. The CDR3 is 16 amino acids. V gave up 5 bases and J gave up 5 bases; unmatched junction bases: 11. Germline CDR1 is SGHTA and CDR2 is FQGTGA.

Notes on this clone: The CDR3 goes on 3 residues after the read ends, and that part is filled in from the germline J gene. The gene calls are TRBV7-3 and TRBJ1-1; no firm D call. Per germline, CDR1 SGHTA and CDR2 FQGTGA. The CDR3 length is 13 residues. The V and J ends lost 5 bases and 4 bases respectively, with 11 bases between them. This CDR3 is CASSPSAGTEAFF. CDR3 DNA, as far as it was read: TGTGCCAGCAGCCCCTCCGCGGGCACTGAA.

The sequenced part of the CDR3 DNA is TGTGCCAGCAGTTTACAGGGGGCCTCCTACGAG. As protein: CASSLQGASYE. The CDR3 as a whole reads CASSLQGASYEQYF. The chain has TRBV6-2 or TRBV6-3 and TRBJ2-7; 9 positions match TRBD1. The read falls 3 residues short of the CDR3 end, and the missing part is taken from the germline J gene. The germline CDR1 and CDR2 sequences are MNHEY and SVGEGT. V shed 4 bases, J shed 0 bases, and the junction held 1 base outside the gene matches. The CDR3 is 14 residues long.

About this clone itself: Read sequence stops 3 residues before the CDR3 end, and the germline J gene provides the missing end. This chain joins TRBV13 and TRBJ2-5; TRBD2 matches at 11 bases. Per the germline V gene, CDR1 is PRHDT and CDR2 is FYEKMQ (reference sequence). V trimming: 0 bases; J trimming: 4 bases; junction bases outside the gene matches: 7. The CDR3 extends over 17 amino acids. The CDR3 loop is CASSLGSAGLAGETQYF. The sequenced part of the CDR3 DNA is TGTGCCAGCAGCTTAGGCTCCGCTGGACTAGCGGGAGAGACC. The full variable domain, completed using reference TRBV13 and TRBJ2-5, is AAGVIQSPRHLIKEKRETATLKCYPIPRHDTVYWYQQGPGQDPQFLISFYEKMQSDKGSIPDRFSAQQFSDYHSELNMSSLELGDSALYFCASSLGSAGLAGETQYFGPGTRLLVL.

With respect to this clone: The CDR3 extends 3 residues past the end of the read, so its final part is completed from the germline J gene. V gene TRBV18 combines with J gene TRBJ1-1; a possible D gene is TRBD1 (5 bases). Per germline, CDR1 KGHSH and CDR2 LQKENI. This CDR3 has 13 amino acids. The chain's CDR3 is CASSPGLGDTAFF. The part of the CDR3 DNA that was read is TGTGCCAGCTCACCGGGACTTGGCGATACG. Drawing the rest from reference TRBV18 and TRBJ1-1, the complete variable domain is NAGVMQNPRHLVRRRGQEARLRCSPMKGHSHVYWYRQLPEEGLKFMVYLQKENIIDESGMPKERFSAEFPKEGPSILRIQQVVRGDSAAYFCASSPGLGDTAFFGQGTRLTVV.

The CDR3 bases that were read are TGCAGTGCTGCCGAAACGAGGAGGGTCACCGGGGAG. The encoded protein is CSAAETRRVTGE. The full CDR3 protein reads CSAAETRRVTGELFF. The chain joins TRBV20-1 to TRBJ2-2; TRBD2 might be the D (6 bases). The read comes to an end 3 residues before the CDR3 does, leaving the germline J gene to fill in the end. In germline, CDR1 is DFQATT, CDR2 SNEGSKA (reference sequence). The CDR3 consists of 15 residues. V lost 5 bases to trimming and J lost 4 bases, with 17 bases between them.

Points on this clone: From the germline J gene comes the end of the CDR3, since the read stops 3 residues before it. This chain uses TRBV5-1 with TRBJ1-4, with 7 bases matching TRBD1. Per germline, CDR1 SGHRS and CDR2 YFSETQ. The CDR3 runs to 15 residues. CDR3 DNA (partial): TGCGCCAGCAGCTTGACCGGGACAGCCCCAGGAAGA. Protein product: CASSLTGTAPGR. Given in full, the CDR3 is CASSLTGTAPGRLFF.

As to this clone: Read sequence stops 3 residues before the CDR3 end, and the germline J gene provides the missing end. The V and J genes are TRBV7-9 and TRBJ1-1; D possibly corresponds to TRBD1 (6 bases). The germline V and J ends were trimmed by 7 bases and 5 bases, with 14 bases remaining between them. Per the germline V gene, CDR1 is SEHNR and CDR2 is FQNEAQ (reference sequence). This CDR3 spans 13 amino acids. This chain's CDR3 is CASTGAGRTEAFF. The part of the CDR3 DNA that was read is TGTGCCAGCACAGGGGCGGGTAGGACTGAA.